Shown below are 4 T cell receptor beta chains from a single sample sequenced in a study of blood T cell repertoires in COVID-19. Generated by immunoSEQ multiplex PCR, the TCRdb table keeps only in-frame clones and is missing some. The profile shows over 10,000 clones, 85% to 90% of them singletons. Input material: peripheral blood. All receptors come from a woman between 55 and 75 years old with active COVID-19.

The chain combines TRBV4-2 with TRBJ1-2; TRBD1 matches at 9 bases. Germline-derived CDR1 and CDR2 are LGHNA and YNFKEQ. The CDR3 has 15 residues. The V segment lost 0 bases and the J segment 4 bases; nucleotides outside the gene matches: 3. The CDR3 spells CASSQEEQGAYGYTF. In nucleotides, the CDR3 is TGTGCCAGCAGCCAAGAGGAACAGGGGGCCTATGGCTACACCTTC.

The chain has TRBV29-1 and TRBJ2-3; no clear D gene. Germline CDR1 SQVTM, CDR2 ANQGSEA. The CDR3 length is 14 residues. The V end was cut by 7 bases, the J end by 0 bases, with 14 bases between. Here the CDR3 DNA reads TGCAGCGCTCTAGTACCCCCTAGCACAGATACGCAGTATTTT. This encodes CSALVPPSTDTQYF.

The V gene is TRBV19, the J gene TRBJ2-7, with D possibly matching TRBD2 (6 bases). Looked up from germline, CDR1 is LNHDA and CDR2 is SQIVND (reference sequence). Trimming stripped 1 base from V and 3 bases from J, with 16 bases between. This CDR3 spans 16 amino acids. The CDR3 DNA is TGTGCCAGTAGTATAGTAGGTGGAGGGTTCGGCTACGAGCAGTACTTC. Its protein product is CASSIVGGGFGYEQYF.

The chain links TRBV4-1 to TRBJ2-7, with D tentatively TRBD2 (6 bases). The CDR3 loop spans 14 amino acids. Germline lookup yields CDR1 MGHRA and CDR2 YSYEKL. Trimming took 4 bases from V and 3 from J, leaving 13 bases between them. The CDR3 bases are TGCGCCAGCAGCCCACGGGACGGGGGCTACGAGCAGTACTTC. Protein product: CASSPRDGGYEQYF.